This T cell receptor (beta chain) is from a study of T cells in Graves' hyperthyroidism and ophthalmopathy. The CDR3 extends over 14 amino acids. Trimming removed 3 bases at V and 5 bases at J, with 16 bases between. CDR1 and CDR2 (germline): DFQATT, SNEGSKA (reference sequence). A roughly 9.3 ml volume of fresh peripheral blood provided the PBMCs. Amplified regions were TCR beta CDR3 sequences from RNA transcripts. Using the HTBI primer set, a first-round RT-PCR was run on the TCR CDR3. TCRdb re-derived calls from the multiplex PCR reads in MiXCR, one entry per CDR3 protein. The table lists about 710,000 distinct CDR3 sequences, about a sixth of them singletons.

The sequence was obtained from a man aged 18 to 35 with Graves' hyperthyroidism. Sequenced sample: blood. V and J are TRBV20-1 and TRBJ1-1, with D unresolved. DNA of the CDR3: TGCAGTGCTAGTACCCCGAGGGTTGGAACTGAAGCTTTCTTT. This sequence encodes CSASTPRVGTEAFF.